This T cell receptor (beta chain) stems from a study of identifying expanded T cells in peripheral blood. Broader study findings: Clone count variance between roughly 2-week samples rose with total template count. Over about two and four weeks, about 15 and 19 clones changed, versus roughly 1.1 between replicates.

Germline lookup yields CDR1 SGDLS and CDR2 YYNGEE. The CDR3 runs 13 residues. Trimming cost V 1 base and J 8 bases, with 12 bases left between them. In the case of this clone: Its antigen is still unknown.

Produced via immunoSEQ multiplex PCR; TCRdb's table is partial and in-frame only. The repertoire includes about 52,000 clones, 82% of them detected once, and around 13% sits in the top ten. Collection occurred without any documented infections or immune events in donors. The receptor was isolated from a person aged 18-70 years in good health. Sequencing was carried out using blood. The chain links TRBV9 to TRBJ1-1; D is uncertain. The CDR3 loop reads CASSVRDLTEAFF. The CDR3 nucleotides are TGTGCCAGCAGCGTAAGGGATTTGACCGAAGCTTTCTTT.